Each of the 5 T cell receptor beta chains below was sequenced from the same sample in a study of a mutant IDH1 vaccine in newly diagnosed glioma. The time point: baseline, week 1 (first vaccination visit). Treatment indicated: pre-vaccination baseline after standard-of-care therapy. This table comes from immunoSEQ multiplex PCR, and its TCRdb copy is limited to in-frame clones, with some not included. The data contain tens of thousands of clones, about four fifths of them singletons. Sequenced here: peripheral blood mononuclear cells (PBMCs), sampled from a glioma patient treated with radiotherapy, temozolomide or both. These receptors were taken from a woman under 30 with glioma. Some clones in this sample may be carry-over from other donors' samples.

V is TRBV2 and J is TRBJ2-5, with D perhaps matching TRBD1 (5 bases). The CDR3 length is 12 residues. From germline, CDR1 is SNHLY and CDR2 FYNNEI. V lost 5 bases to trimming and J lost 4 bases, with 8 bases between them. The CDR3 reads CASSLGRETQYF. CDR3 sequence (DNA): TGTGCCAGCAGTTTGGGGCGAGAGACCCAGTACTTC.

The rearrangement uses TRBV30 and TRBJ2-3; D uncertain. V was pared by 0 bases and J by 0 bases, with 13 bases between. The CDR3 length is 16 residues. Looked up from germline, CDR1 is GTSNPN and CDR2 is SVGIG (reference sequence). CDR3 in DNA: TGTGCCTGGAGTGTACGTAAGGTGGCAAGCACAGATACGCAGTATTTT. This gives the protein CAWSVRKVASTDTQYF. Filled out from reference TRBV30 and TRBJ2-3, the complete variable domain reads SQTIHQWPATLVQPVGSPLSLECTVEGTSNPNLYWYRQAAGRGLQLLFYSVGIGQISSEVPQNLSASRPQDRQFILSSKKLLLSDSGFYLCAWSVRKVASTDTQYFGPGTRLTVL.

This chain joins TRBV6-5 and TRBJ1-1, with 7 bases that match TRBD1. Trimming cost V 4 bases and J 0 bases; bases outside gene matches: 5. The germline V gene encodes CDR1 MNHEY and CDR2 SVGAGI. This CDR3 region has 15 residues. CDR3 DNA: TGTGCCAGCAGTTCAAAACAGGGGCTGAACACTGAAGCTTTCTTT. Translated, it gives CASSSKQGLNTEAFF.

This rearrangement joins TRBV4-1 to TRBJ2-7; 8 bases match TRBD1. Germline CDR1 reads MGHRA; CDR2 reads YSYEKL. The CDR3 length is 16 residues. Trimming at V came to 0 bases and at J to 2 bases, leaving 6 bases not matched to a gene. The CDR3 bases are TGCGCCAGCAGCCAAGATAGGACAGGGTTTACCTACGAGCAGTACTTC. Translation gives CASSQDRTGFTYEQYF.

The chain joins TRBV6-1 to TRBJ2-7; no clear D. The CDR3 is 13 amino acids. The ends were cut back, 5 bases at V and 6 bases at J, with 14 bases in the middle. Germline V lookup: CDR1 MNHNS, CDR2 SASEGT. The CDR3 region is CASSPGRSAEQYF. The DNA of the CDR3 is TGTGCCAGCAGTCCGGGCCGCTCCGCCGAGCAGTACTTC.